The sequence of this TCR beta chain was determined in a study of blood T cells in healthy people across ages. The study, taken as a whole, reports: Age advanced and TCR beta diversity per million T cells fell, roughly linearly.

Regarding this clonotype: The antigen is not known.

A second PCR, run for roughly 7 to 12 cycles, used a sample-barcoded 5' primer plus a J-beta primer mix. Each TCR beta cDNA got a 12-nucleotide random molecular identifier. TCRdb independently ran MiXCR on the 5' RACE reads; one entry per CDR3 protein. In the table there are around 800,000 distinct CDR3 sequences, 60% to 80% of which are singletons. Per-sample PBMC isolation yielded at least 7 million cells. The germline V gene encodes CDR1 DFQATT and CDR2 SNEGSKA (reference sequence). With 1 base clipped from V and 3 bases from J, the junction kept 4 bases outside the gene matches. The CDR3 runs to 15 residues.

The origin of this receptor is a man aged 30 to 39 in good health. Sequencing used blood. The V call is TRBV20-1, the J call TRBJ2-5; 11 bases fit TRBD2. The CDR3 spells CSARALAGGEETQYF. CDR3 in DNA: TGCAGTGCTAGAGCCCTAGCGGGGGGAGAAGAGACCCAGTACTTC.